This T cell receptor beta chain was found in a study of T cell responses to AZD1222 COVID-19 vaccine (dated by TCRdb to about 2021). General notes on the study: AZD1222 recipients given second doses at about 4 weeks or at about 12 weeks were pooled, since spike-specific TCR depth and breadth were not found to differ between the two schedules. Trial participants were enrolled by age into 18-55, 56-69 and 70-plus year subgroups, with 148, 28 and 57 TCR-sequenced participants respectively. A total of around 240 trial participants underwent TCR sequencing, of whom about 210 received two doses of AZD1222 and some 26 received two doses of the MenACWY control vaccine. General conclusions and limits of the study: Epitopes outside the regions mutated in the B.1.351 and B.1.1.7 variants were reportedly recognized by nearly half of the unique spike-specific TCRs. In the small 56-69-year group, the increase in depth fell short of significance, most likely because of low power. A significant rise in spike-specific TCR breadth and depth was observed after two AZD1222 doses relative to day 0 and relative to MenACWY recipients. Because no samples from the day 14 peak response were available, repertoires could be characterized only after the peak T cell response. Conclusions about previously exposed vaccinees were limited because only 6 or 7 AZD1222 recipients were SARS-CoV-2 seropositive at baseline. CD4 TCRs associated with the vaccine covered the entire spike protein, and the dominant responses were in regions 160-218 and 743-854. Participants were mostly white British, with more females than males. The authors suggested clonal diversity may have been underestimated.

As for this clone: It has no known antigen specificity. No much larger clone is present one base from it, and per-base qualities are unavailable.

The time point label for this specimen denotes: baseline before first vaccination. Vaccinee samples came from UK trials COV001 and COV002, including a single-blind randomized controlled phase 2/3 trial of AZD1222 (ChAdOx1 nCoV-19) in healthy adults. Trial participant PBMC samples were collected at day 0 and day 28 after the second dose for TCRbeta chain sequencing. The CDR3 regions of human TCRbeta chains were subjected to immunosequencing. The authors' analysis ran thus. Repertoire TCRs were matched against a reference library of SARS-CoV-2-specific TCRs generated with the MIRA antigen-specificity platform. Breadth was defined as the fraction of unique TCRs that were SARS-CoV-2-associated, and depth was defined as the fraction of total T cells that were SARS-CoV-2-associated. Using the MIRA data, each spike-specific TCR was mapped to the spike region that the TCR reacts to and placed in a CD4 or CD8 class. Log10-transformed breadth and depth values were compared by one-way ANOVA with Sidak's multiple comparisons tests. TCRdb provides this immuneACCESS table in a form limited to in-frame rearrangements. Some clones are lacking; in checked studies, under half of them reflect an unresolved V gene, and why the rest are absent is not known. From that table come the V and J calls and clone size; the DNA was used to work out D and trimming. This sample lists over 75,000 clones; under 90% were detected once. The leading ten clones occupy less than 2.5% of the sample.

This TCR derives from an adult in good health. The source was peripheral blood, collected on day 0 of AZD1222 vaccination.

The DNA reads TGTGCCAGCAGGAGAGGAAACTCCTATAATTCACCCCTCCACTTT. Its coded protein is CASRRGNSYNSPLHF. Recombination joined TRBV7-2 with TRBJ1-6; too little of a D gene remains to name it. CDR1 is given as SGHTA and CDR2 as FQGNSA, both from the germline V gene. The CDR3 numbers 15 residues from cysteine through phenylalanine. The read is trimmed to its CDR3 DNA, 45 bases read in frame from base 1. V lost 6 bases and J lost 0 bases; the stretch between them is 9 bases long.